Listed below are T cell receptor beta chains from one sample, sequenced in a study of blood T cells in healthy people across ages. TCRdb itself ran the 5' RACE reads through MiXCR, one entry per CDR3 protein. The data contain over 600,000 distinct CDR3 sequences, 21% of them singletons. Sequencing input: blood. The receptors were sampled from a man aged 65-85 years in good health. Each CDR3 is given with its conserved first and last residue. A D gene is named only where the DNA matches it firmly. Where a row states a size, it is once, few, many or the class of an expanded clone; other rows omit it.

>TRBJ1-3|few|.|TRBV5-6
TGTGCCAGCAGCTCTCAGGGTGGTGGAAACACCATATATTTT
CASSSQGGGNTIYF
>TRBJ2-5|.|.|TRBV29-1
TGCAGCGTTCCAGGGCCCTTTCAAGAGACCCAGTACTTC
CSVPGPFQETQYF
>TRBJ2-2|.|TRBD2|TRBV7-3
TGTGCCAGCAGCCTAGGGACTATCAACACCGGGGAGCTGTTTTTT
CASSLGTINTGELFF
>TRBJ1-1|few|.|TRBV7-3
TGTGCCAGCAGCCAAGGGCCAGGGGCTGAAGCTTTCTTT
CASSQGPGAEAFF
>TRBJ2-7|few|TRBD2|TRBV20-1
TGCAGTGCATCTGGGACTAGCGGGGAGCACTACGAGCAGTACTTC
CSASGTSGEHYEQYF
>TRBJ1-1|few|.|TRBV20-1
TGCAGTGCCGGGGCGCGAATAGGCACTGAAGCTTTCTTT
CSAGARIGTEAFF
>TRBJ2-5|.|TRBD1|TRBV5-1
TGCGCCAGCAGCTTCTCAACCGGGACAGGGGCAGAGACCCAGTACTTC
CASSFSTGTGAETQYF
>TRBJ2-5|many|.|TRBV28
TGTGCCAGCAGCACACTACTCCAAGAGACCCAGTACTTC
CASSTLLQETQYF
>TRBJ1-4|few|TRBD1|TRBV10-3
TGTGCCATCAGTGATGAAGGGGGCTCGGAAAAACTGTTTTTT
CAISDEGGSEKLFF
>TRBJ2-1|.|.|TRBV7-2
TGTGCCAGCAGCTTCTTTTCCTACAATGAGCAGTTCTTC
CASSFFSYNEQFF
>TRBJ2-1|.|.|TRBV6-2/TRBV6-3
TGTGCCAGCAGTTACTCGTTGTCCTCATCTAGGAGCTCCTACAATGAGCAGTTCTTC
CASSYSLSSSRSSYNEQFF
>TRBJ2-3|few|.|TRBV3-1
TGTGCCAGCAGCCAAGGGGATGATACGCGGTATTTT
CASSQGDDTRYF
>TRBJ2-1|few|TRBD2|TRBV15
TGTGCCACCAGCAGAGATAAGCGGGAGGAGCAGTTCTTC
CATSRDKREEQFF
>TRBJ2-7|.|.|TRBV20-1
TGCAGTGCTAGAGAAGCCAGGGGAAGCGGGATTGAGCAGTACTTC
CSAREARGSGIEQYF
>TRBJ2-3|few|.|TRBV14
TGTGCCAGCAGCCAGGGAGGGGGCTCAGATACGCAGTATTTT
CASSQGGGSDTQYF
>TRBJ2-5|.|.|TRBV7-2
TGTGCCAGCACTCCACGTCGGCGGCAAGAGACCCAGTACTTC
CASTPRRRQETQYF
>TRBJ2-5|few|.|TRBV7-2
TGTGCCAGCAGAAATAACCGGAGGATCCAAGAGACCCAGTACTTC
CASRNNRRIQETQYF
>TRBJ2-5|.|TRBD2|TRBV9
TGTGCCAGCAGCGTAGGACTAGCGGGAGCGGAGACCCAGTACTTC
CASSVGLAGAETQYF
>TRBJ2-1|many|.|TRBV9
TGTGCCAGCAGCATAGCGGATGGCTCCTACAATGAGCAGTTCTTC
CASSIADGSYNEQFF
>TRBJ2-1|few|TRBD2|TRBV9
TGTGCCAGCAGCGGTTTGGGCGGGAGGGCCGACAATGAGCAGTTCTTC
CASSGLGGRADNEQFF
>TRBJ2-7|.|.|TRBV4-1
TGCGCCAGCAGCCTCGCTTCCGGGGCCATCTACGAGCAGTACTTC
CASSLASGAIYEQYF
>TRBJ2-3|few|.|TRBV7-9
TGTGCCAGCAGATCCAGTGGGGATACGCAGTATTTT
CASRSSGDTQYF
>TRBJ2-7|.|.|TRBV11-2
TGTGCCAGCAGCTTGAATCGGGTCCCCTACGAGCAGTACTTC
CASSLNRVPYEQYF
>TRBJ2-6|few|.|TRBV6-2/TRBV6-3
TGTGCCAGCAGTTACGGGGCCACTGGGGCCAACGTCCTGACTTTC
CASSYGATGANVLTF